The subject of this entry is one T cell receptor (beta chain). This sample was taken from a study of T cell repertoires in cytomegalovirus infection. TCRdb processed the reads anew with MiXCR; each CDR3 protein has one entry. The sample holds hundreds of thousands of distinct CDR3 sequences, approximately 34% seen once. There are 12 residues in the CDR3. Per germline, CDR1 MNHGY and CDR2 SAAAGT. V gave up 8 bases and J gave up 4 bases, with 11 bases separating them. The specimen was PBMCs. V gene TRBV6-8 combines with J gene TRBJ1-1; perhaps TRBD1 as D (6 bases). This receptor was identified in a human donor in good health (CMV status not recorded). Some clones in this sample may be carry-over from other donors' samples. The CDR3 is CASEGVGTEAFF. CDR3 nucleotide sequence: TGTGCCAGCGAGGGGGTTGGCACTGAAGCTTTCTTT.